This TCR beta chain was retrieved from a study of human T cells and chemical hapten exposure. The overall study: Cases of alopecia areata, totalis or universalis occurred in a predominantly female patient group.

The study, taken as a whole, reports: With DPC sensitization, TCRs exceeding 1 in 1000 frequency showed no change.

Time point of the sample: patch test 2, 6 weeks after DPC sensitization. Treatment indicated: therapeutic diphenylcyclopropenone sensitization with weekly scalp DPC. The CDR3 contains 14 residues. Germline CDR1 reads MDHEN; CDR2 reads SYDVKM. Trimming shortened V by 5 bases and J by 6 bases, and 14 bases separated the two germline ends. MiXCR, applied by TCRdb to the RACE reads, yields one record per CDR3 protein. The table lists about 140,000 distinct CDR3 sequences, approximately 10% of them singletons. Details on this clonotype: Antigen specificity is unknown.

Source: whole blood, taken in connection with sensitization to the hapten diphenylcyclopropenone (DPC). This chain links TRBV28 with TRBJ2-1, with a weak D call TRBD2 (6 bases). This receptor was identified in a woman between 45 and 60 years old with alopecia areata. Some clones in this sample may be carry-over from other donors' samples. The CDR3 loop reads CASSGGGGTNEQFF. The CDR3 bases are TGTGCCAGCAGTGGGGGAGGAGGGACCAATGAGCAGTTCTTC.